Listed here are 14 T cell receptor beta chains from one sample, sequenced in a study of neurological immune-mediated disorders. One entry per CDR3 protein, called by TCRdb with MiXCR from the 5' RACE reads. The data show about 20,000 distinct CDR3 sequences, over 2.5% seen once. The sample consisted of PBMCs. These receptors all come from a young woman with multiple sclerosis.

This clonotype was detected many times. This chain joins TRBV12-3 or TRBV12-4 and TRBJ2-3, with D unresolved. V was trimmed by 6 bases and J by 0 bases, leaving 7 bases between them. This CDR3 has 13 amino acids. The chain's CDR3 is CASSSPSTDTQYF. CDR3 coding DNA: TGTGCCAGCAGCTCCCCTAGCACAGATACGCAGTATTTT.

This clonotype was seen ten or more times. The rearrangement uses TRBV15 and TRBJ1-4, with D possibly matching TRBD1 (5 bases). The CDR3 contains 14 residues. Deletions cut 6 bases from V and 4 bases from J, with 12 bases between. The V gene's germline CDR1 is LNHNV and CDR2 YYDKDF (reference sequence). Here the CDR3 reads CATRAGSYNEKLFF. In nucleotides, the CDR3 is TGTGCCACCAGGGCAGGGAGTTATAATGAAAAACTGTTTTTT.

This clonotype occurred many times. The chain links TRBV7-6 to TRBJ2-1, with TRBD2 identical over 11 bases. With V trimmed by 0 bases and J by 3 bases, 4 bases remained unmatched. The CDR3 is 17 residues long. The germline V gene encodes CDR1 SGHVS and CDR2 FNYEAQ. The CDR3 loop reads CASSLAQLAGGYNEQFF. CDR3 DNA: TGTGCCAGCAGCTTAGCGCAGCTAGCGGGGGGCTACAATGAGCAGTTCTTC.

There are many counts of this clonotype. The chain joins TRBV28 to TRBJ1-1; D might be TRBD1 (5 bases). V dropped 5 bases and J dropped 0 bases, with 7 bases sitting between them. Per the germline V gene, CDR1 is MDHEN and CDR2 is SYDVKM. The CDR3 runs 13 residues. The CDR3 nucleotides are TGTGCCAGCAGTCTGACAGTGAACACTGAAGCTTTCTTT. This sequence encodes CASSLTVNTEAFF.

In its sample, this clonotype was seen many times. The chain is built from TRBV10-3 and TRBJ1-2; D remains ambiguous. Deletions cut 8 bases from V and 5 bases from J, with 15 bases between. This CDR3 comprises 13 residues. Germline V lookup: CDR1 ENHRY, CDR2 SYGVKD. CDR3 coding DNA: TGTGCCATCTCGACTCCCTCTGGGTATGGCTACACCTTC. Translation: CAISTPSGYGYTF.

This clonotype was recorded at least ten times. The chain employs TRBV6-2 or TRBV6-3 and TRBJ1-2; 9 bases agree with TRBD1. CDR1 and CDR2 (germline): MNHEY, SVGEGT. The V gene end was trimmed by 5 bases and the J gene end by 2 bases; junction bases not matched to a gene: 6. The CDR3 runs 15 residues. CDR3 loop: CASSARQGGNYGYTF. The DNA of the CDR3 is TGTGCCAGCAGTGCCCGACAGGGGGGAAACTATGGCTACACCTTC.

Ten or more counts support this clonotype. The rearrangement uses TRBV7-2 and TRBJ2-7, with a weak D call TRBD2 (6 bases). Germline CDR1 SGHTA, CDR2 FQGNSA. The CDR3 covers 14 residues. V lost 1 base, J lost 3 bases, and 10 bases lay in between. The CDR3, as DNA: TGTGCCAGCAGCTTAGACGCGGGATACTACGAGCAGTACGTC. Protein: CASSLDAGYYEQYV.

This clonotype appeared many times. V is TRBV12-5 and J is TRBJ1-1; D uncertain. The CDR3 spans 11 residues. In germline, CDR1 is LGHNT, CDR2 FRNRAP. V was shortened by 6 bases and J by 1 base, with 3 bases between the two germline ends. CDR3 DNA sequence: TGTGCTAGTGGAAAGAACACTGAAGCTTTCTTT. Residues: CASGKNTEAFF.

This clonotype was seen repeatedly, ten times or more. V is TRBV12-3 or TRBV12-4 and J is TRBJ2-7, with TRBD1 matching 11 bases. V shed 5 bases, J shed 10 bases, and the junction held 10 bases outside the gene matches. The CDR3 contains 14 residues. The DNA of the CDR3 is TGTGCCAGCAGTGCGCACGGACAGGGGGCCGGTCAGTACTTC. Protein: CASSAHGQGAGQYF.

A few counts support this clonotype. This CDR3 fails to terminate in the conserved phenylalanine or tryptophan, so it likely reflects a read error. J is TRBJ2-7 and V is TRBV20-1; TRBD1 agrees at 7 bases. The germline V gene encodes CDR1 DFQATT and CDR2 SNEGSKA (reference sequence). The CDR3 spans 14 residues. V gave up 3 bases and J gave up 2 bases; unmatched junction bases: 7. The CDR3 reads CSASSGTVTYEQYN. The DNA for the CDR3 is TGCAGTGCTAGTTCCGGGACAGTGACCTACGAGCAGTACAAC.

This clonotype was counted a few times. The rearrangement uses TRBV20-1 and TRBJ1-6; TRBD1 might be the D (6 bases). Germline CDR1 reads DFQATT; CDR2 reads SNEGSKA (reference sequence). Trimming took 3 bases from V and 13 from J, leaving 16 bases between them. The CDR3 is 13 amino acids. CDR3 residues: CSASKDRLNPLHF. Written as DNA, the CDR3 is TGCAGTGCTAGTAAAGACAGGCTGAACCCCCTCCACTTT.

This clonotype was counted ten times or more. The CDR3 coding sequence is TGCAGTGCTAGATTGATGGGACAGGGTGGGCAGCCCCAGCATTTT. Residues: CSARLMGQGGQPQHF. V is TRBV20-1 and J is TRBJ1-5; 9 nucleotides line up with TRBD1. The J segment lost 7 bases and the V segment lost 2 bases, leaving 9 bases of the junction unmatched. The CDR3 is 15 residues long. CDR1 and CDR2 (germline): DFQATT, SNEGSKA (reference sequence).

This clonotype was found many times. The chain links TRBV5-1 to TRBJ2-1; the D call may be TRBD1 or TRBD2 (5 bases each). CDR3 size: 15 residues. V was cut by 4 bases and J by 7 bases, with 18 bases left in between. The germline gives CDR1 SGHRS, CDR2 YFSETQ. The CDR3 sequence is CASSEMAGARNEQFF. CDR3 sequence (DNA): TGCGCCAGCAGCGAGATGGCCGGGGCGCGGAATGAGCAGTTCTTC.

This clonotype showed up many times. The genes are TRBV20-1 and TRBJ2-1; the match to TRBD2 covers 8 bases. The V segment lost 5 bases and the J segment 7 bases; nucleotides outside the gene matches: 10. CDR3 length equals 14 residues. The V gene's germline CDR1 is DFQATT and CDR2 SNEGSKA (reference sequence). The DNA for the CDR3 is TGCAGTGCTGGGGTAGCGGGAATCCCGAATGAGCAGTTCTTC. It encodes CSAGVAGIPNEQFF.